This is a list of T cell receptor beta chains from one sample in a study of blood T cell repertoires in COVID-19. Method: immunoSEQ multiplex PCR; TCRdb's copy keeps in-frame clones and lacks some. The sample lists 300,000 to 400,000 clones; approximately 90% were seen once. The sequencing input was peripheral blood. Every receptor here comes from a woman between 50 and 59 years old with active or convalescent COVID-19. The CDR3 runs from the conserved cysteine through the conserved F or W. D genes are given only for firm matches. Clone size, where shown, is once, few, many, or a class for clones that have expanded.

d_gene,v_gene,j_gene,abundance,CDR3aa,CDR3nt
.,TRBV3-1/TRBV3-2,TRBJ1-4,.,CASSQDQPGLEKLFF,TGTGCCAGCAGCCAAGATCAGCCGGGGTTGGAAAAACTGTTTTTT
TRBD1,TRBV30,TRBJ2-2,.,CAWRSGQGAFGELFF,TGTGCCTGGAGGTCTGGACAGGGGGCCTTCGGGGAGCTGTTTTTT
.,TRBV5-1,TRBJ2-3,once,CASSPPQAPGRRYF,TGCGCCAGCAGCCCCCCCCAAGCGCCTGGAAGGAGGTATTTT
.,TRBV9,TRBJ2-2,.,CASSARQGGNTGELFF,TGTGCCAGCAGCGCCCGACAGGGAGGTAACACCGGGGAGCTGTTTTTT
TRBD1,TRBV20-1,TRBJ1-1,few,CSASPGGTEAFF,TGCAGTGCTAGTCCAGGGGGCACTGAAGCTTTCTTT
.,TRBV28,TRBJ2-3,.,CASSTNGGRVGYF,TGTGCCAGCAGTACTAATGGGGGCAGGGTTGGGTATTTT
.,TRBV4-2,TRBJ2-3,.,CASSQESSAADTQYF,TGTGCCAGCAGCCAAGAATCAAGCGCTGCAGATACGCAGTATTTT
.,TRBV10-3,TRBJ1-1,once,CAISEFGRVNTEAFF,TGTGCCATCAGTGAGTTCGGTAGAGTGAACACTGAAGCTTTCTTT
.,TRBV7-9,TRBJ1-1,.,CASSSRAGGRGTEAFF,TGTGCCAGCAGCTCCCGGGCAGGCGGTAGGGGCACTGAAGCTTTCTTT
.,TRBV28,TRBJ2-2,few,CASSRPAGNTGELFF,TGTGCCAGCAGTCGTCCGGCGGGAAACACCGGGGAGCTGTTTTTT
.,TRBV7-3,TRBJ1-1,few,CASSPQGNTEAFF,TGTGCCAGCAGCCCACAGGGGAACACTGAAGCTTTCTTT
TRBD1,TRBV7-3,TRBJ2-3,.,CASSIGQGATDTQYF,TGTGCCAGCAGCATCGGACAGGGGGCAACAGATACGCAGTATTTT
.,TRBV7-2,TRBJ2-3,.,CASSLDRGSTDTQYF,TGTGCCAGCAGCTTAGATCGCGGGAGCACAGATACGCAGTATTTT
TRBD1,TRBV7-6,TRBJ1-6,.,CASTSGGINSPLHF,TGTGCCAGCACCTCAGGGGGCATTAATTCACCCCTCCACTTT
TRBD2,TRBV27,TRBJ2-7,.,CASSLQGLAGGPSYEQYF,TGTGCCAGCAGTTTACAGGGACTAGCGGGAGGGCCCTCCTACGAGCAGTACTTC
TRBD1,TRBV10-3,TRBJ1-1,.,CAIAQTGGLWGTEAFF,TGTGCCATCGCTCAAACAGGGGGTTTGTGGGGGACTGAAGCTTTCTTT
TRBD1,TRBV10-3,TRBJ1-6,once,CAISESRTGEISPLHF,TGTGCCATCAGTGAGTCCAGGACAGGGGAGATATCACCCCTCCACTTT
.,TRBV5-1,TRBJ2-3,.,CASSSPRGRGASTDTQYF,TGCGCCAGCAGCTCACCAAGGGGGCGGGGGGCCAGCACAGATACGCAGTATTTT
.,TRBV15,TRBJ1-3,.,CATSSGGSGNTIYF,TGTGCCACCAGCTCCGGCGGATCGGGGAACACCATATATTTT
TRBD1,TRBV9,TRBJ2-6,.,CASSVQGAPISGANVLTF,TGTGCCAGCAGCGTACAGGGGGCGCCCATCTCTGGGGCCAACGTCCTGACTTTC
TRBD2,TRBV4-2,TRBJ2-1,.,CASSQVTSAASGEQFF,TGTGCCAGCAGCCAAGTGACTAGCGCCGCCTCGGGTGAGCAGTTCTTC
TRBD1,TRBV7-6,TRBJ2-6,.,CASSPIDRAGANVLTF,TGTGCCAGCAGCCCCATCGACAGGGCTGGGGCCAACGTCCTGACTTTC
TRBD1,TRBV7-2,TRBJ2-2,.,CASSFGQAGELFF,TGTGCCAGCAGCTTTGGACAGGCCGGGGAGCTGTTTTTT
.,TRBV28,TRBJ2-7,.,CASRLQGPYEQYF,TGTGCCAGCAGATTGCAGGGTCCCTACGAGCAGTACTTC
TRBD1,TRBV24-1,TRBJ1-2,.,CATSGTDRGFGYTF,TGTGCCACCAGTGGTACGGACAGGGGTTTTGGCTACACCTTC
TRBD1,TRBV19,TRBJ1-1,few,CASSPGGFTEAFF,TGTGCCAGTAGTCCAGGGGGCTTCACTGAAGCTTTCTTT
TRBD1,TRBV24-1,TRBJ1-2,.,CATSDSPGQGLVGYTF,TGTGCCACCAGTGATTCACCGGGACAGGGTTTGGTTGGCTACACCTTC
TRBD2,TRBV4-1,TRBJ2-2,.,CASSGLAVTSGELFF,TGCGCCAGCAGTGGACTAGCGGTTACGTCGGGGGAGCTGTTTTTT
TRBD2,TRBV5-4,TRBJ2-7,.,CASSLGGSGGYEQYF,TGTGCCAGCAGCTTGGGGGGTAGCGGGGGATACGAGCAGTACTTC
TRBD1,TRBV15,TRBJ1-2,few,CATSRAGGGYTF,TGTGCCACCAGCAGGGCAGGGGGAGGCTACACCTTC
TRBD1,TRBV2,TRBJ2-2,few,CASRQGVLSGELFF,TGTGCCAGCAGACAGGGGGTTTTGTCCGGGGAGCTGTTTTTT
.,TRBV16,TRBJ1-5,.,CASSQSPSGNQPQHF,TGTGCCAGCAGCCAATCCCCCTCGGGCAATCAGCCCCAGCATTTT
.,TRBV12-3/TRBV12-4,TRBJ2-3,.,CASSLTSDTQYF,TGTGCCAGCAGTTTGACATCCGATACGCAGTATTTT
TRBD2,TRBV5-4,TRBJ2-1,.,CASSLQGLAYNEQFF,TGTGCCAGCAGTCTTCAGGGACTAGCGTACAATGAGCAGTTCTTC
TRBD2,TRBV15,TRBJ2-5,once,CATSRGAGGKQLETQYF,TGTGCCACCAGCAGAGGGGCGGGAGGGAAACAATTAGAGACCCAGTACTTC
.,TRBV27,TRBJ2-5,.,CASSFRGQRGEETQYF,TGTGCCAGCAGTTTCAGGGGTCAGAGAGGGGAAGAGACCCAGTACTTC
TRBD1,TRBV30,TRBJ1-2,.,CACAPDRDYGYTF,TGTGCCTGTGCCCCCGACAGGGACTATGGCTACACCTTC